The 19 T cell receptor beta chains in this list originate from one sample, sequenced in a study of T cell repertoires in cytomegalovirus infection. Their specific antigens are unknown. TCRdb ran MiXCR on the reads and lists one entry per CDR3 protein. The sample lists approximately 1,000,000 distinct CDR3 sequences; around 32% were seen once. The sequences come from cultured CD8+ T cells from PBMCs, collected from culture after CMV antigen stimulation. Receptors were obtained from a human donor in good health (CMV status not recorded). Some clones in this sample may be carry-over from other donors' samples.

This clonotype was detected only a few times. The V call is TRBV19, the J call TRBJ2-3; 8 bases fit TRBD2. J was trimmed by 2 bases and V by 4 bases; bases with no gene match: 8. This CDR3 spans 16 amino acids. Germline CDR1 and CDR2: LNHDA and SQIVND (reference sequence). As DNA, the CDR3 is TGTGCCAGTAGTAGGACTAGCTCAAACCCCACAGATACGCAGTATTTT. Its translation is CASSRTSSNPTDTQYF.

This clonotype was seen repeatedly, ten times or more. The chain joins TRBV7-6 to TRBJ1-2, with D uncertain. Germline V gene lookup returns CDR1 SGHVS and CDR2 FNYEAQ. Trimming took 2 bases from V and 6 from J, leaving 10 bases between them. The CDR3 length is 13 residues. The chain's CDR3 is CASSLSRRDGYTF. In DNA, the CDR3 is TGTGCCAGCAGCTTATCCCGCCGCGATGGCTACACCTTC.

The chain has TRBV7-9 and TRBJ2-1; 7 nucleotides agree with TRBD2. Germline values: CDR1 SEHNR, CDR2 FQNEAQ (reference sequence). Trimming at V came to 0 bases and at J to 0 bases, leaving 8 bases not matched to a gene. There are 18 residues in the CDR3. This CDR3 is CASSLAQAVAGSYNEQFF. CDR3 in DNA: TGTGCCAGCAGCTTAGCGCAGGCAGTAGCGGGCTCCTACAATGAGCAGTTCTTC.

V gene TRBV7-8 combines with J gene TRBJ1-3; D remains unclear. Trimming removed 1 base from V and 14 bases from J, with 12 bases in between. CDR3 length: 12 amino acids. Germline lookup yields CDR1 SGHVS and CDR2 FQNEAQ. CDR3 residues: CASSLGGGQVYF. Here the CDR3 DNA reads TGTGCCAGCAGCTTAGGAGGAGGGCAAGTATATTTT.

This clonotype was detected only a few times. The chain joins TRBV6-5 to TRBJ2-1; 10 bases match TRBD2. The CDR3 contains 19 residues. J lost 8 bases, V lost 4 bases, and 20 bases had no gene match. CDR1 is MNHEY, CDR2 SVGAGI, per germline. In DNA form, the CDR3 reads TGTGCCAGCAGTTTTTTTTATACAGCGGGGGGGCTGAGGGGGGATGAGCAGTTCTTC. This codes for CASSFFYTAGGLRGDEQFF.

V gene TRBV10-2 combines with J gene TRBJ1-5; D gene unclear. Trimming shortened V by 7 bases and J by 6 bases, and 19 bases separated the two germline ends. The germline CDR1 and CDR2 sequences are WSHSY and SAAADI. CDR3 length: 15 amino acids. In DNA, the CDR3 is TGCGCCAGCAAGGTTCCCGAGCAGTCCAGTCAGCCCCAGCATTTT. The encoded protein is CASKVPEQSSQPQHF.

This clonotype was detected ten times or more. The CDR3 loop is CASSFGDRASYEQYF. DNA of the CDR3: TGTGCCAGCAGTTTCGGGGACAGGGCATCCTACGAGCAGTACTTC. V is TRBV12-3 or TRBV12-4 and J is TRBJ2-7, with 9 nucleotides matching TRBD1. With V trimmed by 3 bases and J by 1 base, 4 bases remained unmatched. This CDR3 has 15 amino acids.

This clonotype has just a few counts. The CDR3 DNA reads as TGTGCCAGCCGGGGTGTCGCGACTAGCGGGGGTGGCGCCGGGGAGCTGTTTTTT. Protein product: CASRGVATSGGGAGELFF. The rearrangement uses TRBV7-3 and TRBJ2-2, with 12 positions matching TRBD2. The germline V gene encodes CDR1 SGHTA and CDR2 FQGTGA. The CDR3 has 18 residues. Trimming took 8 bases from V and 6 from J; bases not matched to a gene: 16.

This clonotype came up a few times. J is TRBJ2-1 and V is TRBV13; a possible D gene is TRBD2 (7 bases). Germline assignment: CDR1 PRHDT and CDR2 FYEKMQ (reference sequence). Trimming took off 5 bases at V and 9 bases at J, with 17 bases between the two ends. CDR3 size: 14 residues. The CDR3 DNA follows: TGTGCCAGCAGCCTGGAAGGGGGGGGAAGTGAGCAGTTCTTC. This gives the protein CASSLEGGGSEQFF.

CDR3 DNA sequence: TGTGCCAGCAGCCCTCGGGACAGCCCACAGTTCTTC. The encoded protein is CASSPRDSPQFF. The gene calls are TRBV5-5 and TRBJ2-1, with 7 bases that match TRBD1. The trim removed 4 bases at V and 13 bases at J, leaving 8 bases unmatched. The CDR3 is made up of 12 amino acids. The germline V gene encodes CDR1 SGHKS and CDR2 YYEKEE (reference sequence).

The CDR3 sequence is CASSSISEVWTGELFF. The CDR3 DNA reads as TGTGCCAGCAGCTCGATCTCGGAGGTGTGGACCGGGGAGCTGTTTTTT. The rearrangement joins TRBV13 to TRBJ2-2; possible D gene TRBD2, 5 bases. Germline CDR1 reads PRHDT; CDR2 reads FYEKMQ (reference sequence). The CDR3 totals 16 residues. The V and J ends lost 4 bases and 5 bases respectively, with 17 bases between them.

Here the CDR3 reads CASSYSSSGLAGPETQYF. CDR3 in DNA: TGTGCCAGCAGTTACTCGAGTAGTGGACTAGCGGGGCCAGAGACCCAGTACTTC. The rearrangement joins TRBV6-5 to TRBJ2-5; TRBD2 aligns across 12 bases. Germline V CDR1 and CDR2: MNHEY, SVGAGI. V shed 0 bases, J shed 4 bases, and the junction held 9 bases outside the gene matches. The CDR3 runs to 18 residues.

The V call is TRBV7-4, the J call TRBJ1-1, with 8 bases aligning to TRBD1. The CDR3 covers 15 residues. With V trimmed by 5 bases and J by 5 bases, 10 bases remained unmatched. Germline values: CDR1 SGHVT, CDR2 SQSDAQ. CDR3 residues: CASSPPTGANTEAFF. The CDR3 DNA sequence: TGTGCCAGCAGCCCTCCGACAGGGGCGAATACTGAAGCTTTCTTT.

This clonotype came up a few times. V and J are TRBV28 and TRBJ1-4; D remains unclear. V dropped 2 bases and J dropped 5 bases, with 15 bases sitting between them. This CDR3 has 16 amino acids. Per germline, CDR1 MDHEN and CDR2 SYDVKM. In nucleotides, the CDR3 is TGTGCCAGCAGTTTAAGAGAGCGGCAGGCCAATGAAAAACTGTTTTTT. Translated, it gives CASSLRERQANEKLFF.

Points on this clonotype: Its ends do not fully match the called genes, so a read error is possible. The V call is TRBV7-2, the J call TRBJ1-2, with no clear D. The CDR3 loop spans 17 amino acids. Germline loops: CDR1 SGHTA, CDR2 FQGNSA. The CDR3 DNA follows: TGTGTCAGCAGCTTACGGTCAGGTCCCTTTGTGAACTATGGCTACACCTTC. It codes for CVSSLRSGPFVNYGYTF.

For this clonotype: This clone may be a read error of a much larger clone one base away. The rearrangement uses TRBV7-2 and TRBJ2-2, with TRBD2 matching over 8 bases. The CDR3 runs to 16 residues. Germline CDR1 and CDR2: SGHTA and FQGNSA. CDR3 protein: CASGLDGRGGIGELFF. The CDR3 DNA follows: TGTGCCAGCGGCTTAGACGGTCGGGGGGGCATCGGGGAGCTGTTTTTT. The variable domain in full, completed from reference TRBV7-2 and TRBJ2-2, reads GAGVSQSPSNKVTEKGKDVELRCDPISGHTALYWYRQSLGQGLEFLIYFQGNSAPDKSGLPSDRFSAERTGGSVSTLTIQRTQQEDSAVYLCASGLDGRGGIGELFFGEGSRLTVL.

The chain uses TRBV14 and TRBJ2-2; weak D call: TRBD2 (5 bases). Trimming took 3 bases from V and 14 from J, leaving 16 bases between them. The CDR3 is 13 amino acids. Germline assignment: CDR1 SGHDN and CDR2 FVKESK. This CDR3 is CASSHETGFDLFF. The CDR3 region has the DNA TGTGCCAGCAGCCATGAAACGGGATTTGACCTGTTTTTT.

V gene TRBV4-3 combines with J gene TRBJ2-3; TRBD2 matches 10 bases. Germline CDR1 is LGHNA and CDR2 is YSLEER. The CDR3 totals 19 residues. Trimming cost V 1 base and J 0 bases; bases outside gene matches: 10. The chain's CDR3 is CASSQGVAGGPPSTDTQYF. CDR3 bases: TGCGCCAGCAGCCAAGGGGTAGCGGGGGGACCCCCTAGCACAGATACGCAGTATTTT.

This clonotype was seen a handful of times. The chain carries TRBV27 and TRBJ1-6, with TRBD1 matching over 8 bases. The CDR3 is 14 amino acids. The V gene end was trimmed by 2 bases and the J gene end by 7 bases; junction bases not matched to a gene: 1. CDR1 is MNHEY, CDR2 SMNVEV, per germline (reference sequence). This CDR3 reads CASSLQGANSPLHF. The CDR3 DNA is TGTGCCAGCAGTTTACAGGGGGCGAATTCACCCCTCCACTTT.